These T cell receptor beta chains were read from a single sample in a study of OX40 agonist ivuxolimab in advanced cancers. TCRdb's table, derived via immunoSEQ multiplex PCR, lists solely in-frame clones and lacks some. Counted here are about 90,000 clones, just over 90% occurring once; the ten biggest clones make up around 0.33%. Sequencing was performed on CD4+ or CD8+ T cells sorted from blood, taken in a trial of the OX40 agonist ivuxolimab. The receptor set was obtained from an adult with an advanced solid tumor such as melanoma, head and neck, liver or kidney cancer. CDR3s include the opening cysteine and the closing phenylalanine or tryptophan. D genes are given only for firm matches. Expanded clones get a size class; other rows say once, few or many, or leave the size out.

J gene,CDR3 length,V gene,D gene,clone size,CDR3 DNA,CDR3 protein
TRBJ1-4,15,TRBV27,NA,NA,TGTGCCAGCAGGTCTGGGGACGGCAGTTTAGGAAAACTGTTTTTT,CASRSGDGSLGKLFF
TRBJ2-5,14,TRBV19,NA,NA,TGTGCCACTGCCGGGGACTTAACCGGGAAGACCCAGTACTTC,CATAGDLTGKTQYF
TRBJ2-2,16,TRBV19,TRBD2,NA,TGTGCCAGTAAGGACGTCGGCGGGAGCCTGAACGGGGAGCTGTTTTTT,CASKDVGGSLNGELFF
TRBJ2-5,12,TRBV5-1,NA,NA,TGCGCCAGCAGCTCGGGAATAGAGACCCAGTACTTC,CASSSGIETQYF
TRBJ1-1,13,TRBV30,NA,few,TGTGCCTGGAGTGTACACACATGGACTGAAGCTTTCTTT,CAWSVHTWTEAFF
TRBJ1-2,15,TRBV28,TRBD1,NA,TGTGCCAGCACCTCAGGGGGCTCTCATAACTATGGCTACACCTTC,CASTSGGSHNYGYTF
TRBJ1-5,14,TRBV28,NA,NA,TGTGCCAGCAGAGCTGGACAGAGTCGAATACCCCAGCATTTT,CASRAGQSRIPQHF
TRBJ2-7,16,TRBV2,TRBD2,NA,TGTGCCAGCAGTGAAATAGCGGGAGTCGGGCTAGCCGAGCAGTACTTC,CASSEIAGVGLAEQYF
TRBJ2-3,14,TRBV11-3,NA,NA,TGTGCCAGCAGCCCCGGACTTAGCACAGATACGCAGTATTTT,CASSPGLSTDTQYF
TRBJ1-5,13,TRBV28,NA,once,TGTGCCAGCAGTTCCGGAGGTAATCAGCCCCAGCATTTT,CASSSGGNQPQHF
TRBJ2-7,14,TRBV7-9,TRBD2,NA,TGTGCCAGCGGTACTAGCGGGGTGGAAGGCAAGCAGTACTTC,CASGTSGVEGKQYF
TRBJ2-1,14,TRBV9,NA,NA,TGTGCCAGCAGCCCGGGACCCAGCGGAAATGAGCAGTTCTTC,CASSPGPSGNEQFF
TRBJ2-3,14,TRBV5-1,NA,NA,TGCGCCAGCAGCTCCGGGACACACACAGATACGCAGTATTTT,CASSSGTHTDTQYF
TRBJ2-2,15,TRBV6-6,TRBD2,NA,TGTGCCAGCAGTTACAAGCGGGGAGGGACCGGGGAGCTGTTTTTT,CASSYKRGGTGELFF
TRBJ2-1,16,TRBV6-1,NA,NA,TGTGCCAGCAGTGAGGGGTCTAGCCCTTCCTACAATGAGCAGTTCTTC,CASSEGSSPSYNEQFF
TRBJ1-1,13,TRBV5-1,NA,NA,TGCGCCAGCAGCTTAGGGTTGAACACTGAAGCTTTCTTT,CASSLGLNTEAFF
TRBJ2-3,16,TRBV4-3,TRBD1,NA,TGCGCCAGCAGCCAAGATCTATACAGGGGTGGAGATACGCAGTATTTT,CASSQDLYRGGDTQYF
TRBJ2-2,15,TRBV11-2,TRBD2,NA,TGTGCCAGCAGCTTTATAGCGGGTAATACCGGGGAGCTGTTTTTT,CASSFIAGNTGELFF
TRBJ1-5,17,TRBV11-3,NA,NA,TGTGCCAGCAGCTTAGCCGCCGATCCGTATAGCAATCAGCCCCAGCATTTT,CASSLAADPYSNQPQHF
TRBJ2-7,15,TRBV18,NA,NA,TGTGCCAGCTCACCACGGAGCAGGGAGACCTACGAGCAGTACTTC,CASSPRSRETYEQYF
TRBJ2-7,14,TRBV28,TRBD1,once,TGTGCCAGCTTGGGCGGGACAGGGTTATACGAGCAGTACTTC,CASLGGTGLYEQYF
TRBJ2-3,14,TRBV28,NA,NA,TGTGCCAGCAGTTTGGGGGGGCGGTTAGATACGCAGTATTTT,CASSLGGRLDTQYF
TRBJ2-7,13,TRBV2,TRBD2,NA,TGTGCCAGCAGTAGCGGGACGTCTGTGGAGCAGTACTTC,CASSSGTSVEQYF
TRBJ2-1,15,TRBV9,TRBD2,NA,TGTGCCAGCAGCGTAACTAGCGGGAGTTCCAATGAGCAGTTCTTC,CASSVTSGSSNEQFF
TRBJ2-3,15,TRBV7-2,NA,NA,TGTGCCAGCAGCCCTCGCCTAACGGCCACAGATACGCAGTATTTT,CASSPRLTATDTQYF
TRBJ1-3,15,TRBV6-5,NA,NA,TGTGCCAGCAAGAGGGGCAGGAACTCTGGAAACACCATATATTTT,CASKRGRNSGNTIYF
TRBJ2-6,14,TRBV5-6,NA,NA,TGTGCCAGCAGCTTCATCTCTGGGGCCAACGTCCTGACTTTC,CASSFISGANVLTF
TRBJ2-1,14,TRBV28,TRBD1,once,TGTGCCAGCAGCGCCGGGACAGGAGGCAATGAGCAGTTCTTC,CASSAGTGGNEQFF
TRBJ2-7,13,TRBV6-6,NA,NA,TGTGCCAGCAGTCCCCTGAGCGGATACGAGCAGTACTTC,CASSPLSGYEQYF
TRBJ2-7,12,TRBV5-6,NA,NA,TGTGCCAGCAGCTTAGGACAGTCGAGGCAGTACTTC,CASSLGQSRQYF
TRBJ1-1,17,TRBV18,NA,once,TGTGCCAGCTCACCGAGAGGGGTGGGCGGGGCGAGCACTGAAGCTTTCTTT,CASSPRGVGGASTEAFF